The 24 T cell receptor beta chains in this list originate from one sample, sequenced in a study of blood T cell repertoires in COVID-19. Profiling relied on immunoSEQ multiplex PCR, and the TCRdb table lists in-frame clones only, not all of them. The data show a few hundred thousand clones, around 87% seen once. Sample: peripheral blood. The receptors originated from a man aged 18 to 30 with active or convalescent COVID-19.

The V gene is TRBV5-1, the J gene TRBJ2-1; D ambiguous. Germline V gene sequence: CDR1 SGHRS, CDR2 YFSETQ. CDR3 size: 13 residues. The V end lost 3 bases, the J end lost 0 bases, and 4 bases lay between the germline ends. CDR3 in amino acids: CASSYYSYNEQFF. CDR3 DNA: TGCGCCAGCAGCTATTACTCCTACAATGAGCAGTTCTTC.

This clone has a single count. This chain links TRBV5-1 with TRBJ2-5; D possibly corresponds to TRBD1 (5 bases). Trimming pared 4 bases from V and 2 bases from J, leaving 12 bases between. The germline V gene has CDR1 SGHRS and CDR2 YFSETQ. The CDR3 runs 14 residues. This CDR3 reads CASSVTVVQETQYF. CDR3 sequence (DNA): TGCGCCAGCAGCGTGACAGTTGTACAAGAGACCCAGTACTTC.

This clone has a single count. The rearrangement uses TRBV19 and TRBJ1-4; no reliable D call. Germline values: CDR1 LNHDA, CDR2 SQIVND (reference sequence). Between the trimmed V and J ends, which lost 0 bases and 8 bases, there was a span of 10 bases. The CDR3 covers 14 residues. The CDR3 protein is CASSIEGFTEKLFF. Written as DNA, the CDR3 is TGTGCCAGTAGTATAGAGGGCTTTACAGAAAAACTGTTTTTT.

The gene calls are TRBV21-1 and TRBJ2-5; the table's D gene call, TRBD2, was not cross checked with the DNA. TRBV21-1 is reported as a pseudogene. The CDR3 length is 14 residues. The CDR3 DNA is TGTGCCAGCAGCAAAGTCCCCGGTCCACGAACCCAGTACTTC. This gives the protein CASSKVPGPRTQYF.

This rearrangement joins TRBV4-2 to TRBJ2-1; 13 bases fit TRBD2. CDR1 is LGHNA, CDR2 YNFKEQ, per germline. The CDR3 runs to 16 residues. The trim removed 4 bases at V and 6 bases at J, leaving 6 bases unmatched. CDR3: CASSLKGLAGLNEQFF. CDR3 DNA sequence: TGTGCCAGCAGCCTCAAGGGACTAGCGGGACTCAATGAGCAGTTCTTC.

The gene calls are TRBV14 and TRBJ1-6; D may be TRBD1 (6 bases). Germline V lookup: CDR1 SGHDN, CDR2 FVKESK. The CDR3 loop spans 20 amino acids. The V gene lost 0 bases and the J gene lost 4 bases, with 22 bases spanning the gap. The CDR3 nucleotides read TGTGCCAGCAGCCAAGATTTTTGTACAAACACCACAGGGTATAATTCACCCCTCCACTTT. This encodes CASSQDFCTNTTGYNSPLHF.

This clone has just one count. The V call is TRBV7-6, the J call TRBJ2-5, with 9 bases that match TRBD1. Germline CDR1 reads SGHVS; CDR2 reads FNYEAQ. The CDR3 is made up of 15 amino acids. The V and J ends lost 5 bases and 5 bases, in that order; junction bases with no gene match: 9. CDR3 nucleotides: TGTGCCAGCAGCCTACAACAGGGGGCTAAGGAGACCCAGTACTTC. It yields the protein CASSLQQGAKETQYF.

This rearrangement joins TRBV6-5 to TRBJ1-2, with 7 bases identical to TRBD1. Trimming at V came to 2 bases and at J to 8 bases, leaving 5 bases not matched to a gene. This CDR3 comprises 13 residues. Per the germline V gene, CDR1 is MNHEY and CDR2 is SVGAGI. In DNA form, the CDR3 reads TGTGCCAGCAGTTACGGACAGGTGCACGGCTACACCTTC. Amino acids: CASSYGQVHGYTF.

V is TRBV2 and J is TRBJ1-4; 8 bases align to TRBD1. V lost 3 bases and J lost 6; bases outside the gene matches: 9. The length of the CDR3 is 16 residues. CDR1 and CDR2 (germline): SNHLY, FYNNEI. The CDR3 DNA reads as TGTGCCAGCAGTGATGGTTTTGACAGGGGTTATGAAAAACTGTTTTTT. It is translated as CASSDGFDRGYEKLFF.

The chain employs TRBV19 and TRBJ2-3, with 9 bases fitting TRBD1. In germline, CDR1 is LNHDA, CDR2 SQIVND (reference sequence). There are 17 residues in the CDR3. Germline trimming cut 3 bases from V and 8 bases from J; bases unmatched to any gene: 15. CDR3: CASSMGQGDPRGSTQYF. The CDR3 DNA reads TGTGCCAGTAGTATGGGACAGGGCGACCCCCGGGGAAGTACGCAGTATTTT.

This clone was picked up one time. The CDR3 region has the DNA TGTGCCAGCAGTTCACCGGGACAGGGACGCTACGAGCAGTACTTC. Residues: CASSSPGQGRYEQYF. The rearrangement joins TRBV27 to TRBJ2-7, with 9 bases aligning to TRBD1. CDR1 is MNHEY, CDR2 SMNVEV, per germline (reference sequence). J gave up 3 bases and V 4 bases, and 7 bases lay outside the gene matches. This CDR3 is built from 15 residues.

This CDR3 reads CASSPLETGGPYEQYF. The DNA of the CDR3 is TGTGCCAGCAGCCCACTTGAGACGGGAGGACCCTACGAGCAGTACTTC. The chain joins TRBV11-3 to TRBJ2-7; 7 positions match TRBD2. V dropped 5 bases and J dropped 2; count of bases not matched to a gene: 12. This CDR3 region has 16 residues. Germline CDR1 reads SGHNT; CDR2 reads YENEEA. Filled out from reference TRBV11-3 and TRBJ2-7, the complete variable domain reads EAGVVQSPRYKIIEKKQPVAFWCNPISGHNTLYWYLQNLGQGPELLIRYENEEAVDDSQLPKDRFSAERLKGVDSTLKIQPAELGDSAVYLCASSPLETGGPYEQYFGPGTRLTVT.

CDR3 in DNA: TGTGCCAGCAGTAGAGCAGGGGAGGGGAATGAAAAACTGTTTTTT. Its protein is CASSRAGEGNEKLFF. The rearrangement uses TRBV6-6 and TRBJ1-4; D possibly corresponds to TRBD1 (6 bases). Germline V gives CDR1 MNHNY, CDR2 SVGAGI (reference sequence). V shed 5 bases and J shed 5 bases, with 15 bases lying between them. CDR3 length equals 15 residues.

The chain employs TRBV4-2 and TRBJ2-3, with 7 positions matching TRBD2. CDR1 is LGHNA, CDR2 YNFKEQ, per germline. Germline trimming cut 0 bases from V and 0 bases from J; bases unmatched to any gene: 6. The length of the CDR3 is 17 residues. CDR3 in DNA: TGTGCCAGCAGCCAAGATCTACGGGGGGTTAGCACAGATACGCAGTATTTT. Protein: CASSQDLRGVSTDTQYF.

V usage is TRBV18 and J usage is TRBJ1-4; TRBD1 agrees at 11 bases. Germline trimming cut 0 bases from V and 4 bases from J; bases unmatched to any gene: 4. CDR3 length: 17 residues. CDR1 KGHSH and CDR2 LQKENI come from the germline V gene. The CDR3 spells CASSPPGQGAINEKLFF. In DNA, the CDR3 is TGTGCCAGCTCACCACCAGGACAGGGGGCCATTAATGAAAAACTGTTTTTT.

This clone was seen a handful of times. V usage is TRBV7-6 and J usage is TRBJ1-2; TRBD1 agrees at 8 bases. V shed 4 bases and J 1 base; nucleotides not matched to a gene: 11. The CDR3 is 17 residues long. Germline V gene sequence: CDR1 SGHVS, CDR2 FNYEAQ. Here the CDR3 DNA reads TGTGCCAGCAGCTCCCCCGGGGCAGGGGGCGATAACTATGGCTACACCTTC. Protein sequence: CASSSPGAGGDNYGYTF.

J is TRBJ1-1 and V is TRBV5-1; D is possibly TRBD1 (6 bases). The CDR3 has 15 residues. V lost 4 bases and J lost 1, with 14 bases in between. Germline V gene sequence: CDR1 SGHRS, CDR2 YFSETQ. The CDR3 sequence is CASSQGGGPNTEAFF. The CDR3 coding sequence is TGCGCCAGCAGCCAAGGGGGGGGTCCGAACACTGAAGCTTTCTTT. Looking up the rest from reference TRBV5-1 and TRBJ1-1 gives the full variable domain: KAGVTQTPRYLIKTRGQQVTLSCSPISGHRSVSWYQQTPGQGLQFLFEYFSETQRNKGNFPGRFSGRQFSNSRSEMNVSTLELGDSALYLCASSQGGGPNTEAFFGQGTRLTVV.

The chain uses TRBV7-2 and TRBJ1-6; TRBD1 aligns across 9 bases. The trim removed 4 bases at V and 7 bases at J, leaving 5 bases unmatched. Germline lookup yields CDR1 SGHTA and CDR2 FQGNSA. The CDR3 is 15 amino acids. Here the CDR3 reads CASSSNRGRNSPLHF. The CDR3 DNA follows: TGTGCCAGCAGCTCCAACAGGGGGCGGAATTCACCCCTCCACTTT.

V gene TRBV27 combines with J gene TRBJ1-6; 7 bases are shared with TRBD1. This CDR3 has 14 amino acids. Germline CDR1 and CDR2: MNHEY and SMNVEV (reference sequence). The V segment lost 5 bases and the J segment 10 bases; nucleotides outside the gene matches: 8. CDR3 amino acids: CASSQTGLVSPLHF. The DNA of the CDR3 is TGTGCCAGCAGTCAGACAGGGTTGGTGTCACCCCTCCACTTT.

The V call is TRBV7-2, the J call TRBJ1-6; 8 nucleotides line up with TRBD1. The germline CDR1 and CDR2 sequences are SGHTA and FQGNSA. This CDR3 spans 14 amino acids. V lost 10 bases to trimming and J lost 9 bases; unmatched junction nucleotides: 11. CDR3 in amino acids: CATRGQGAFSPLHF. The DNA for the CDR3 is TGTGCCACAAGGGGGCAGGGGGCCTTTTCACCCCTCCACTTT. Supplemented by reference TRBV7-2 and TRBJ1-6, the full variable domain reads GAGVSQSPSNKVTEKGKDVELRCDPISGHTALYWYRQSLGQGLEFLIYFQGNSAPDKSGLPSDRFSAERTGGSVSTLTIQRTQQEDSAVYLCATRGQGAFSPLHFGNGTRLTVT.

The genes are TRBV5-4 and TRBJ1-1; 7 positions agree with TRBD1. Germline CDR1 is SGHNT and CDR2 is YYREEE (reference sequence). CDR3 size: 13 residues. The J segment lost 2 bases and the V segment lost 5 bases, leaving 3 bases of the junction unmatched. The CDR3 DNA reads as TGTGCCAGCAGAGACAGGGAAAACACTGAAGCTTTCTTT. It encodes CASRDRENTEAFF.

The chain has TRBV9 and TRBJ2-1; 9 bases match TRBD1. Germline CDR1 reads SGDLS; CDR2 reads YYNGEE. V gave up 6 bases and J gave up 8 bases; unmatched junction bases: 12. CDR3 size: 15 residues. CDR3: CASNRGGTGIHEQFF. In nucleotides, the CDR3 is TGTGCCAGCAATCGGGGAGGGACAGGGATCCATGAGCAGTTCTTC.

The CDR3 coding sequence is TGCGCCAGCAGCTTGGCCGGGACTAGCGGACCCACCACAGATACGCAGTATTTT. Translation gives CASSLAGTSGPTTDTQYF. This chain links TRBV5-1 with TRBJ2-3; 11 bases are shared with TRBD2. The junction had 8 bases not matched to a gene; V was cut back by 0 bases and J by 2 bases. This CDR3 has 18 residues. Per the germline V gene, CDR1 is SGHRS and CDR2 is YFSETQ.

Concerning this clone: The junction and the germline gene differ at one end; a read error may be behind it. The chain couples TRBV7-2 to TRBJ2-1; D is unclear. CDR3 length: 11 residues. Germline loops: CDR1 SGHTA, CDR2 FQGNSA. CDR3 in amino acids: CASSSNNEQFF. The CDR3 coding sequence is TGTGCCAGCAGCTCCAACAATGAGCAGTTCTTC.